This T cell receptor beta chain was found in a study of T cell changes during pregnancy in multiple sclerosis. Turning to this clone: At one boundary the junction diverges from the germline segment, which might be a read error.

Germline assignment: CDR1 SEHNR and CDR2 FQNEAQ (reference sequence). The CDR3 runs to 12 residues. The protocol was immunoSEQ multiplex PCR, while the TCRdb copy is restricted to in-frame clones and leaves out a portion. The table lists under 50,000 clones, 70% to 90% of them singletons, with about 0.6% in the top ten. The chain uses TRBV7-9 and TRBJ2-7, with 8 bases identical to TRBD1. The TCR was taken from a female donor with multiple sclerosis, enrolled in a pregnancy study. The specimen comprised CD4+ T cells from peripheral blood mononuclear cells, sampled before pregnancy. DNA of the CDR3: TGTGCCAGCAGCTACCAACCGACAGGGGTGGACTTC. Its protein product is CASSYQPTGVDF.